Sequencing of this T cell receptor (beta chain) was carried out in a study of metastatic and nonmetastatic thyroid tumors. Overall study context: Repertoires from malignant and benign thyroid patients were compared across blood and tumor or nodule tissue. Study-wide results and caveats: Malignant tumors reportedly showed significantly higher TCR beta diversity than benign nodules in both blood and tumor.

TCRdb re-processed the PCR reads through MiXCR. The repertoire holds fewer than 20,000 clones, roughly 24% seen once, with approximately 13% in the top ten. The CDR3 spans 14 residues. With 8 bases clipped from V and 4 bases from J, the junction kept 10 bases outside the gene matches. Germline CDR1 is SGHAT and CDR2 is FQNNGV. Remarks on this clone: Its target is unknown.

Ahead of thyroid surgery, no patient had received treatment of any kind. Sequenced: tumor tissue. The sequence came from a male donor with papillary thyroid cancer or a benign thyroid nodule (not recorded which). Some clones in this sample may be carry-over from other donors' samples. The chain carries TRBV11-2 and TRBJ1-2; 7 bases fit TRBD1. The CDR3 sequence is CASASGDRPYGYTF. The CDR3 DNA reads TGTGCCAGCGCCTCTGGGGACAGACCCTATGGCTACACCTTC.